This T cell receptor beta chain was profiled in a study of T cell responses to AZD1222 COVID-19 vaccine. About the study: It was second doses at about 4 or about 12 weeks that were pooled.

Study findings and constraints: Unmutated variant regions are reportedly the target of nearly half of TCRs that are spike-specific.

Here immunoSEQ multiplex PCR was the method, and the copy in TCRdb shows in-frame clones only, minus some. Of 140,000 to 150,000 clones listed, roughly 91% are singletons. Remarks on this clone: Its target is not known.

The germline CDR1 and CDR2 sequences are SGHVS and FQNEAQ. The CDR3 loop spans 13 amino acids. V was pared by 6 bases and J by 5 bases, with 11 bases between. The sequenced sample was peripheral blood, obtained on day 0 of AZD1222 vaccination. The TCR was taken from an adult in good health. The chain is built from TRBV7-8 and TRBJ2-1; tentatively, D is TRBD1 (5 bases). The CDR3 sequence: CASRATENNEQFF. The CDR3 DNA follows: TGTGCCAGCAGGGCGACAGAGAACAATGAGCAGTTCTTC.